This T cell receptor beta chain is drawn from a study of beta chain features in type 1 diabetes. Germline lookup yields CDR1 SGHNT and CDR2 YYREEE (reference sequence). Trimming removed 2 bases at V and 2 bases at J, with 11 bases between. This CDR3 is built from 14 residues. Every isolated RNA sample was fully reverse transcribed, so sequencing captured expressed TCRB transcripts. Clones were sequenced by immunoSEQ multiplex PCR, and TCRdb holds only the in-frame ones, with some missing. The sample has fewer than 350,000 clones; 7.5% to 9.5% are singletons. V is TRBV5-4 and J is TRBJ2-7; no clear D gene. The receptor's source is a woman aged 18-29 years in good health. The sample taken for sequencing was central memory CD4+ T cells from blood. CDR3 in DNA: TGTGCCAGCAGCTTACAAAACGGTACCTACGAGCAGTACGTC. Amino acid sequence: CASSLQNGTYEQYV.